This TCR beta chain was sequenced in a study of blood T cell repertoires in COVID-19. The overall study: COVID-19 samples from acute and convalescent phases originated in the United States, Italy and Spain.

Per the authors' pipeline: Reference gene primer amplification gave estimated nucleated cell counts. The table came from immunoSEQ multiplex PCR; TCRdb's copy has only in-frame clones and leaves some out. V, J and clone size were drawn from that table, and D and trimming were deduced from the DNA. The table shows 350,000 to 450,000 clones, with roughly 90% occurring only once. The CDR3 runs to 15 residues. Germline V CDR1 and CDR2: GTSNPN, SVGIG (reference sequence). The V end was cut by 8 bases, the J end by 0 bases, with 14 bases between. Patients of the Seattle cohort, enrolled during active infection, were followed longitudinally.

The TCR sequence derives from a woman between 40 and 55 years old with COVID-19, enrolled during active disease. Input material: peripheral blood. This chain uses TRBV30 with TRBJ1-6; D unresolved. CDR3 in amino acids: CALEGRSSYNSPLHF. CDR3 nucleotide sequence: TGTGCCCTCGAGGGCCGAAGCTCCTATAATTCACCCCTCCACTTT.